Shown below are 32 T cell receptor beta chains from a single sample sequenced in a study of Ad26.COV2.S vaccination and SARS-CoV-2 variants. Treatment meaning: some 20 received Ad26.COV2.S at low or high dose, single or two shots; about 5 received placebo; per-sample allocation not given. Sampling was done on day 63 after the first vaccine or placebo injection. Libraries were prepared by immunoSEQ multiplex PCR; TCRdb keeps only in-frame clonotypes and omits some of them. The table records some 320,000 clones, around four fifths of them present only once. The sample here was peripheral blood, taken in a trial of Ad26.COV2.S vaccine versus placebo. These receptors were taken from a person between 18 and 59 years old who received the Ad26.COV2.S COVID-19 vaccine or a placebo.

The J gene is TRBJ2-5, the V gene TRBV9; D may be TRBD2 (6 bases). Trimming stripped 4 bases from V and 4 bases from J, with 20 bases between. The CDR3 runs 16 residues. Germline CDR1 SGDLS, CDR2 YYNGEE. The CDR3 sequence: CASSPRGSGIGETQYF. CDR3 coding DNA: TGTGCCAGCAGCCCCCGGGGGTCGGGAATAGGAGAGACCCAGTACTTC.

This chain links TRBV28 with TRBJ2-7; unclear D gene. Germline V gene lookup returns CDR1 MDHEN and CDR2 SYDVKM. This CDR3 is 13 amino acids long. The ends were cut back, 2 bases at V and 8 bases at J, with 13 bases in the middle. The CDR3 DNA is TGTGCCAGCAGTTTAGGGCAGATACCGCAGCAGTACTTC. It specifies CASSLGQIPQQYF.

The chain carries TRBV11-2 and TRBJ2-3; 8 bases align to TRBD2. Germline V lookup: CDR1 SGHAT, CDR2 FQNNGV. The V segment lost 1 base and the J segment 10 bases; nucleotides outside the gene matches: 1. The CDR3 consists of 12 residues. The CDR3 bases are TGTGCCAGCAGCTTAGCGGGAGGGTCGCAGTATTTT. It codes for CASSLAGGSQYF.

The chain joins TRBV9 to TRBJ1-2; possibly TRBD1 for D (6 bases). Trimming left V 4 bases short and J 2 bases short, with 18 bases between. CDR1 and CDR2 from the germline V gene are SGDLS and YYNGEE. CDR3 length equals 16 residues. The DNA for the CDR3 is TGTGCCAGCAGCCGGACGACAGGTATTATCAACTATGGCTACACCTTC. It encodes CASSRTTGIINYGYTF.

DNA of the CDR3: TGTGCCAGCTCACCGGCACAGGCGAACACTGAAGCTTTCTTT. Protein: CASSPAQANTEAFF. The chain employs TRBV18 and TRBJ1-1, with a tentative D call TRBD1 (5 bases). This CDR3 has 14 residues. Trimming took 3 bases from V and 1 from J, leaving 9 bases between them. Germline CDR1 and CDR2: KGHSH and LQKENI.

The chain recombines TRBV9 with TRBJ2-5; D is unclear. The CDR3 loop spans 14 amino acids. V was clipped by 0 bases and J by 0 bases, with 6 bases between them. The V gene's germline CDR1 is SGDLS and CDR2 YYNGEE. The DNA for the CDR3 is TGTGCCAGCAGCGTAGGGGGTTACCAAGAGACCCAGTACTTC. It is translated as CASSVGGYQETQYF. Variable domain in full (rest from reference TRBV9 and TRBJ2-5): DSGVTQTPKHLITATGQRVTLRCSPRSGDLSVYWYQQSLDQGLQFLIQYYNGEERAKGNILERFSAQQFPDLHSELNLSSLELGDSALYFCASSVGGYQETQYFGPGTRLLVL.

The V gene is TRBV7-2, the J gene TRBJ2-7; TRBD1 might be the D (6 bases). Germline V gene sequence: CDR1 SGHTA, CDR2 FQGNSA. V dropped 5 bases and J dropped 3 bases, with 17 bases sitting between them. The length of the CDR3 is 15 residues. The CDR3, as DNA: TGTGCCAGCAGCCTCCACCAGGGGTCCCTCTACGAGCAGTACTTC. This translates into CASSLHQGSLYEQYF.

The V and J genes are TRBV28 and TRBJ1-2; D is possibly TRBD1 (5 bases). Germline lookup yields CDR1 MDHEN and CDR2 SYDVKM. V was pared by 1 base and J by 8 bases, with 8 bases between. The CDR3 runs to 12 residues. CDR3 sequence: CASSLLGGGYTF. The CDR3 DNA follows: TGTGCCAGCAGTTTATTGGGGGGAGGCTACACCTTC.

The CDR3 nucleotides read TGTGCCAGCAGCCTACGAGAGCGGGCGCTAACCCAAGAGACCCAGTACTTC. Encoded protein: CASSLRERALTQETQYF. The J gene is TRBJ2-5, the V gene TRBV3-1 (or the pseudogene TRBV3-2), with a tentative D call TRBD2 (6 bases). Germline lookup yields CDR1 LGHDT and CDR2 YNNKEL (reference sequence). Between the trimmed V and J ends, which lost 4 bases and 1 base, there was a span of 19 bases. The CDR3 covers 17 residues.

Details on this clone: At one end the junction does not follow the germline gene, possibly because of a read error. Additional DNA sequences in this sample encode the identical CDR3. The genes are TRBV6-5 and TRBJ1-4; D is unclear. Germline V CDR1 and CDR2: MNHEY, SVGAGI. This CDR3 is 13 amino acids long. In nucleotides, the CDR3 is TGTGCCAGCAGCTACTCCTCCAATGAAAAACTGTTTTTT. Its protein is CASSYSSNEKLFF.

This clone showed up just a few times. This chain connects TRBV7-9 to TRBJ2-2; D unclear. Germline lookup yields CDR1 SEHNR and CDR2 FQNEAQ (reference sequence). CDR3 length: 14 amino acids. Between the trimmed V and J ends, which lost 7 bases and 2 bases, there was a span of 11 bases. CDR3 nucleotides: TGTGCCAGCATACGCCGGGCCAACACCGGGGAGCTGTTTTTT. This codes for CASIRRANTGELFF.

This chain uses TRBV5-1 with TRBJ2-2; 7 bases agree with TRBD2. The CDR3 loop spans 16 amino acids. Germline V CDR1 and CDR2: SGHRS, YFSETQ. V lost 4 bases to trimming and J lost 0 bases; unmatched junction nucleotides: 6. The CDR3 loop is CASSLQAGSNTGELFF. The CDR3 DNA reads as TGCGCCAGCAGCCTACAAGCGGGGTCGAACACCGGGGAGCTGTTTTTT.

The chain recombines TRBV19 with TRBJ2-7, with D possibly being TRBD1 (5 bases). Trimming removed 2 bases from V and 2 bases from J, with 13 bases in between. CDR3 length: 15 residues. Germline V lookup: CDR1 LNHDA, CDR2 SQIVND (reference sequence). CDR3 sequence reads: CASSISGASPYEQYF. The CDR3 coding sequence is TGTGCCAGTAGTATAAGTGGGGCCAGCCCCTACGAGCAGTACTTC.

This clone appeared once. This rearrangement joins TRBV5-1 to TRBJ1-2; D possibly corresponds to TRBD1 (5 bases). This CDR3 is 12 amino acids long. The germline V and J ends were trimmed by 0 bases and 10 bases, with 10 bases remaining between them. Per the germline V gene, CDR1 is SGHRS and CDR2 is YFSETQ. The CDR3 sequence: CASSLARGDYTF. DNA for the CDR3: TGCGCCAGCAGCTTGGCCCGAGGGGACTACACCTTC.

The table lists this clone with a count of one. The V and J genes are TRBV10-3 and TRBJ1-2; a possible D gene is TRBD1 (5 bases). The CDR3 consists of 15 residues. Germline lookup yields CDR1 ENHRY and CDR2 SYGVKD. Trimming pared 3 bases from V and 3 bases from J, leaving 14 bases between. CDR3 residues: CAISDFGGADYGYTF. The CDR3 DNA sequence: TGTGCCATCAGTGACTTTGGGGGTGCTGACTATGGCTACACCTTC.

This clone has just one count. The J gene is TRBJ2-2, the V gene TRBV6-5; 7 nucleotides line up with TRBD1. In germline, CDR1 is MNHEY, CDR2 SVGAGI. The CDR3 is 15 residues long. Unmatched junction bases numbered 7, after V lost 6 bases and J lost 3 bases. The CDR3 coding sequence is TGTGCCAGCAGGGCCGGGACAGTTGACACCGGGGAGCTGTTTTTT. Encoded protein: CASRAGTVDTGELFF.

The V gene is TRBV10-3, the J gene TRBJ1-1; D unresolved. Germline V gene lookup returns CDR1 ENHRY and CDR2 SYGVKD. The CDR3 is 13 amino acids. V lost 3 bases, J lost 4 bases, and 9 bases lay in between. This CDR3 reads CAISEDRSTEAFF. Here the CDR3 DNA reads TGTGCCATCAGTGAAGACCGTTCCACTGAAGCTTTCTTT.

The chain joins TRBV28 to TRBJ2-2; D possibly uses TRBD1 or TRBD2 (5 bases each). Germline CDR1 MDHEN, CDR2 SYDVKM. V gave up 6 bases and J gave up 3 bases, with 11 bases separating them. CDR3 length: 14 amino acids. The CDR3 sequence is CASSESGHTGELFF. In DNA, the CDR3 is TGTGCCAGCAGCGAATCGGGGCACACCGGGGAGCTGTTTTTT.

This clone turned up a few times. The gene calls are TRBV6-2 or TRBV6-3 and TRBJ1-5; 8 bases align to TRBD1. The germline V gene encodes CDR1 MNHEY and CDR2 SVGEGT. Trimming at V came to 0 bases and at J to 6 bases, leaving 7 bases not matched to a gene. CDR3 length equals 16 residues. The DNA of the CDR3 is TGTGCCAGCAGTTACTCGAGCAGGGGGCAGGGTCAGCCCCAGCATTTT. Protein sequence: CASSYSSRGQGQPQHF.

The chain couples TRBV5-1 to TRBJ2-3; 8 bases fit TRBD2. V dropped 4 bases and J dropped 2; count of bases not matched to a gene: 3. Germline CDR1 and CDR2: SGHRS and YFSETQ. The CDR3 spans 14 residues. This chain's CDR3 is CASSRGGYTDTQYF. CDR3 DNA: TGCGCCAGCAGCCGGGGGGGTTACACAGATACGCAGTATTTT. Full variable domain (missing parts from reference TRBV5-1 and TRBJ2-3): KAGVTQTPRYLIKTRGQQVTLSCSPISGHRSVSWYQQTPGQGLQFLFEYFSETQRNKGNFPGRFSGRQFSNSRSEMNVSTLELGDSALYLCASSRGGYTDTQYFGPGTRLTVL.

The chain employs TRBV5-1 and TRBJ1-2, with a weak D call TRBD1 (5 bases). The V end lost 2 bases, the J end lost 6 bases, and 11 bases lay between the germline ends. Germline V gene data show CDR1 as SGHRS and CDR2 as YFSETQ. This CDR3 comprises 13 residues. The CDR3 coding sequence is TGCGCCAGCAGCTTTGGGCAGGGCCATGGCTACACCTTC. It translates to CASSFGQGHGYTF.

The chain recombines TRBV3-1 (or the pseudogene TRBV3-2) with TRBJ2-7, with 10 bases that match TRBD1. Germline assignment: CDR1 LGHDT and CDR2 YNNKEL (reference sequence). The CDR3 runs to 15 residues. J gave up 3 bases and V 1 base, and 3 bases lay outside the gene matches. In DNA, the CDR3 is TGTGCCAGCAGCCAAGGTCGGACAGGGGGCTACGAGCAGTACTTC. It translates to CASSQGRTGGYEQYF.

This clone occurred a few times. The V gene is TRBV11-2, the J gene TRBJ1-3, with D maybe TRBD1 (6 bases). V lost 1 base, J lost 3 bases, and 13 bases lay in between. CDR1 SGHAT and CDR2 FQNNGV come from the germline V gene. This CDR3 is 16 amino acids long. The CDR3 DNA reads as TGTGCCAGCAGCTTAGGGACAGAGCTAATTGGAAACACCATATATTTT. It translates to CASSLGTELIGNTIYF.

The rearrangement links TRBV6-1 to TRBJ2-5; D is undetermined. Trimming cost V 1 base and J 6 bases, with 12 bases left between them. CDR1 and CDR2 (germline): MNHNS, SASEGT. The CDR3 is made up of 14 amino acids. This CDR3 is CASSEEPRSKTQYF. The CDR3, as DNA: TGTGCCAGCAGTGAAGAACCCAGGTCAAAGACCCAGTACTTC.

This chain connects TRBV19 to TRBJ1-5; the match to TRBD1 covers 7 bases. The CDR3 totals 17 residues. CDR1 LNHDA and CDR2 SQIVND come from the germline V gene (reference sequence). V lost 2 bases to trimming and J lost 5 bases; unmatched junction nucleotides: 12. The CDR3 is CASSIPPRGVYDQPQHF. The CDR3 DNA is TGTGCCAGTAGTATACCCCCCAGGGGGGTGTATGATCAGCCCCAGCATTTT.

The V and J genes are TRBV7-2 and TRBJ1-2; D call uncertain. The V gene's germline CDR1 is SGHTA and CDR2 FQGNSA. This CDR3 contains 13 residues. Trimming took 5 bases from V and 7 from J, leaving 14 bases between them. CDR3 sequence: CASSPRAVLGYTF. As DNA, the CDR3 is TGTGCCAGCAGCCCGAGGGCGGTTCTTGGCTACACCTTC.

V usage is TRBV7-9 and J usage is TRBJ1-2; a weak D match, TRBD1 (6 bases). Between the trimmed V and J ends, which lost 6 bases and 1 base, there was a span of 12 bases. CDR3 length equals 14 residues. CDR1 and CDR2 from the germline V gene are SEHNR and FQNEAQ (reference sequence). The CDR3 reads CASSLTGHNYGYTF. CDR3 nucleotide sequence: TGTGCCAGCAGTCTTACGGGACATAACTATGGCTACACCTTC.

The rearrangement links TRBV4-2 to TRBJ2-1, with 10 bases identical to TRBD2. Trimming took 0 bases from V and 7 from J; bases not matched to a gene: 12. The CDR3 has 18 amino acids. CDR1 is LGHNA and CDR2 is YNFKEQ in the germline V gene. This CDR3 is CASSQDSPKRGGLNEQFF. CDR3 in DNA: TGTGCCAGCAGCCAAGATTCGCCCAAGCGGGGGGGCCTTAATGAGCAGTTCTTC.

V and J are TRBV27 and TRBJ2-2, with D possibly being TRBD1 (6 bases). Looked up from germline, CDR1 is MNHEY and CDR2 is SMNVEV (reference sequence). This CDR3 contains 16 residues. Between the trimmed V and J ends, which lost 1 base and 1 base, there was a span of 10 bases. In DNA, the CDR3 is TGTGCCAGCAGTTTATGGCCCAGGGGGAACACCGGGGAGCTGTTTTTT. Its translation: CASSLWPRGNTGELFF.

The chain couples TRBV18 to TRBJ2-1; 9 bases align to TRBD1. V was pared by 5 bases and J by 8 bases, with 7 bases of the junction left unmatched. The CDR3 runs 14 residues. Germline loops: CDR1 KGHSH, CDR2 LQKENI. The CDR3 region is CASSEGQGIYEQFF. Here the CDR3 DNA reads TGTGCCAGCTCAGAGGGACAGGGTATCTATGAGCAGTTCTTC.

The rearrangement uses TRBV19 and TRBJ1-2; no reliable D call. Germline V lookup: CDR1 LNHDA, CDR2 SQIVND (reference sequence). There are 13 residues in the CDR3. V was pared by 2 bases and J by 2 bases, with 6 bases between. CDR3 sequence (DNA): TGTGCCAGTAGTATATTGGCAAACTATGGCTACACCTTC. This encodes CASSILANYGYTF.

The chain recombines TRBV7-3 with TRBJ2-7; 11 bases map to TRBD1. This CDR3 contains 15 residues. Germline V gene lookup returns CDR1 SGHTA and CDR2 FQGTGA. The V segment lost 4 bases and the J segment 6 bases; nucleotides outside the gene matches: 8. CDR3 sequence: CASSSRGGTGGEQYF. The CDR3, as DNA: TGTGCCAGCAGCTCCAGGGGAGGGACAGGGGGCGAGCAGTACTTC. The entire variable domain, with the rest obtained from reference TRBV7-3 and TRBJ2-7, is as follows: GAGVSQTPSNKVTEKGKYVELRCDPISGHTALYWYRQSLGQGPEFLIYFQGTGAADDSGLPNDRFFAVRPEGSVSTLKIQRTERGDSAVYLCASSSRGGTGGEQYFGPGTRLTVT.